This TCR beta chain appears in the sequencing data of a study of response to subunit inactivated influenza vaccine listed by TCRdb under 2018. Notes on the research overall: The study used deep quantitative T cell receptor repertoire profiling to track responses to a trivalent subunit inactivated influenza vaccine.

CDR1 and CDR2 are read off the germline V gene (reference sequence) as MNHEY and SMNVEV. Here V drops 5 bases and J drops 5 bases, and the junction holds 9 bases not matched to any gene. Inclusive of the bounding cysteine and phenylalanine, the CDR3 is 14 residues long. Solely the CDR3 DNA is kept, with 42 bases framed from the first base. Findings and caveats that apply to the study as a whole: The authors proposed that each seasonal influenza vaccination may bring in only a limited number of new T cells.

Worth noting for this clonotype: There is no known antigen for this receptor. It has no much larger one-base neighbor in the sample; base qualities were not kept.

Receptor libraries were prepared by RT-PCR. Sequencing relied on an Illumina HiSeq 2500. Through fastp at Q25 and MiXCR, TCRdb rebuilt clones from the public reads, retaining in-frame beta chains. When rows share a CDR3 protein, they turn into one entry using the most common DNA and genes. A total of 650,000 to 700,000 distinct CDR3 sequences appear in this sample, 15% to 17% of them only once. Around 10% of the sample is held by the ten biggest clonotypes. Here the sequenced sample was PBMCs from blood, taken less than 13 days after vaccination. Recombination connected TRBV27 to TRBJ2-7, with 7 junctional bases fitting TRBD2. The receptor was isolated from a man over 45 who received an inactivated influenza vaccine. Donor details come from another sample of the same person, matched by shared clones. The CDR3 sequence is CASSPNQRGDEQYF. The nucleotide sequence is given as TGTGCCAGCAGTCCCAACCAGCGGGGAGACGAGCAGTACTTC.